The entry below describes one TCR beta chain. The sample belongs to a study of PD-1 blockade in classical Hodgkin lymphoma. The CDR3 length is 14 residues. CDR1 and CDR2 from the germline V gene are MNHEY and SMNVEV (reference sequence). The germline V and J ends were trimmed by 3 bases and 4 bases, with 12 bases remaining between them. Time point indicated: cycle 4 day 1 (C4D1), after five to seven weeks of nivolumab. Following autologous stem cell transplantation, relapse occurred in every patient, and exposure to brentuximab vedotin varied. The repertoire was sequenced with immunoSEQ multiplex PCR; TCRdb's copy has only in-frame clones and lacks some. The sample consists of 75,000 to 100,000 clones, 85% to 95% of them appearing once.

This TCR derives from a human donor with classical Hodgkin lymphoma. The V call is TRBV27, the J call TRBJ1-1; D is uncertain. The sample here was peripheral blood mononuclear cells (PBMCs), taken before the fourth cycle of nivolumab. The CDR3 reads CASSFLIDSTEAFF. In DNA form, the CDR3 reads TGTGCCAGCAGTTTCCTGATCGATTCCACTGAAGCTTTCTTT.